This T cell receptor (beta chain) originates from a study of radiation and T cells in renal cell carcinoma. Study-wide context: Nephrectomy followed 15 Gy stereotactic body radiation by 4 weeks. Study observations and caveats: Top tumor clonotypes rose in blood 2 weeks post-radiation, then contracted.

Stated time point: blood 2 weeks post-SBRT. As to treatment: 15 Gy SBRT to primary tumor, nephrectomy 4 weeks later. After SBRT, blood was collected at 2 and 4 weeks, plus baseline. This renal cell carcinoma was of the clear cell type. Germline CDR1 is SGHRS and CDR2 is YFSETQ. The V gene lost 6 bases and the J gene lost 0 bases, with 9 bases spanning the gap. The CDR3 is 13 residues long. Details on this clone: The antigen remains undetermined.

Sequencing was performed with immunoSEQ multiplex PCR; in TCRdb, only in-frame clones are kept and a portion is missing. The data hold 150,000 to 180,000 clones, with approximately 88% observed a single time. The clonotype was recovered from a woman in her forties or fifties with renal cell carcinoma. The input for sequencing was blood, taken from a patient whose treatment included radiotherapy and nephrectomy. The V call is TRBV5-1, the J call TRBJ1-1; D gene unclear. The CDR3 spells CASNLGLNTEAFF. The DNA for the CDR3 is TGCGCCAGCAATCTGGGATTGAACACTGAAGCTTTCTTT.